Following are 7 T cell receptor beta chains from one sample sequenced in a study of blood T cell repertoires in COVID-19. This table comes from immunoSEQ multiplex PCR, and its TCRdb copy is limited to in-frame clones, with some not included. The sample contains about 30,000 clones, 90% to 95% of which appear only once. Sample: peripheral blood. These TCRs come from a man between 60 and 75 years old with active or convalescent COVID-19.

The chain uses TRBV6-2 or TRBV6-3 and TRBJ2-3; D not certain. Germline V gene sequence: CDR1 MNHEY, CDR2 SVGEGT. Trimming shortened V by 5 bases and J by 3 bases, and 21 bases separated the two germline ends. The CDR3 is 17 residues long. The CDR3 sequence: CASSTPLRRLVTDTQYF. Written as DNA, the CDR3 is TGTGCCAGCAGTACTCCGCTACGTCGCTTGGTTACAGATACGCAGTATTTT.

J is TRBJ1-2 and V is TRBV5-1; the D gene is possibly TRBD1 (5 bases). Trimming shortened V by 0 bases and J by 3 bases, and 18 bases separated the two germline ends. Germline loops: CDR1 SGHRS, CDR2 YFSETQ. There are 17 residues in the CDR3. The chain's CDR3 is CASSLAGFSTADYGYTF. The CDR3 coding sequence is TGCGCCAGCAGCTTGGCCGGCTTTTCGACAGCTGACTATGGCTACACCTTC.

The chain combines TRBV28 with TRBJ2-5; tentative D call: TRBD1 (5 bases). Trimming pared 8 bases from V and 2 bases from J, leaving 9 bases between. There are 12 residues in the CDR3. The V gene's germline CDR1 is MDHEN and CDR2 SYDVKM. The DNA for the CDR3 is TGTGCCAGCCAAGACAGACAAGAGACCCAGTACTTC. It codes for CASQDRQETQYF.

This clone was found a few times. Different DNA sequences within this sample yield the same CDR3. In DNA form, the CDR3 reads TGTGCCAGCAGTGATGGAGCTTCGGGAAACACCATATATTTT. Encoded protein: CASSDGASGNTIYF. The chain combines TRBV6-1 with TRBJ1-3; D not certain. The CDR3 contains 14 residues. V was clipped by 3 bases and J by 4 bases, with 10 bases between them. Germline lookup yields CDR1 MNHNS and CDR2 SASEGT.

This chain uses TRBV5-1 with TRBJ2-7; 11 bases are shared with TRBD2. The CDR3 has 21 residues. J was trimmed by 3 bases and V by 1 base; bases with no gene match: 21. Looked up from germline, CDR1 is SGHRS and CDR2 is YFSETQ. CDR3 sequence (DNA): TGCGCCAGCAGCTTGAAAGGACCTTCCGGGACTAGCGGAACTACTTACTACGAGCAGTACTTC. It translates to CASSLKGPSGTSGTTYYEQYF.

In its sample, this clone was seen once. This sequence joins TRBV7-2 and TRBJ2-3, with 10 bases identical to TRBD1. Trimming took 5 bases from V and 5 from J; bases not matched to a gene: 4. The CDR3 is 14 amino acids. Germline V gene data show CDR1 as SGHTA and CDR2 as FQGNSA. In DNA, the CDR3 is TGTGCCAGCAGCCCCGGACAGGGGGGAGATACGCAGTATTTT. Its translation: CASSPGQGGDTQYF.

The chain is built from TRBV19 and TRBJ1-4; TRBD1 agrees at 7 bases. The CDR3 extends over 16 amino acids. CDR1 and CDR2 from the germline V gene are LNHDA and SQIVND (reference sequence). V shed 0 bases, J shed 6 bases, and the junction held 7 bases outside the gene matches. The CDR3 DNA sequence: TGTGCCAGTAGTATAGAAGGTACAGGGGTATATGAAAAACTGTTTTTT. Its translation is CASSIEGTGVYEKLFF.